A single sample gave rise to the 24 T cell receptor beta chains below, sequenced in a study of cytomegalovirus exposure and HLA in healthy donors. Use of 60 Vbeta and 13 Jbeta primers characterized the PCR. The assay was immunoSEQ multiplex PCR, and TCRdb's table has in-frame clones only and misses some. The data show roughly 110,000 clones, around four fifths seen once. The sequenced material came from PBMCs. The receptors were gathered from a man aged 30 to 45 in good health and CMV-seronegative.

This clone has just one count. V usage is TRBV6-4 and J usage is TRBJ2-3; D not certain. The CDR3 runs to 14 residues. Germline assignment: CDR1 MRHNA and CDR2 SNTAGT. The V and J ends lost 0 bases and 0 bases respectively, with 4 bases between them. Here the CDR3 DNA reads TGTGCCAGCAGTGACTCGACTAGCACAGATACGCAGTATTTT. This translates into CASSDSTSTDTQYF.

The rearrangement uses TRBV6-1 and TRBJ2-5; 9 bases agree with TRBD1. Germline CDR1 MNHNS, CDR2 SASEGT. V dropped 5 bases and J dropped 3; count of bases not matched to a gene: 1. This CDR3 has 13 residues. CDR3 DNA: TGTGCCAGCAGTCGGGACAGGGAAGAGACCCAGTACTTC. Translating it yields CASSRDREETQYF.

This clone turned up a few times. The chain employs TRBV6-5 and TRBJ1-5, with D unresolved. Between the trimmed V and J ends, which lost 7 bases and 0 bases, there was a span of 10 bases. The CDR3 contains 14 residues. Germline values: CDR1 MNHEY, CDR2 SVGAGI. CDR3 in DNA: TGTGCCAGCATCGGTGGTGCTAGCAATCAGCCCCAGCATTTT. It specifies CASIGGASNQPQHF.

Comments on this clone: One end of the junction fails to match germline, which may point to a read error. The same CDR3 also results from other DNA sequences found in this sample. The V gene is TRBV7-2, the J gene TRBJ1-2, with 8 bases aligning to TRBD1. Per germline, CDR1 SGHTA and CDR2 FQGNSA. This CDR3 contains 15 residues. The CDR3 protein is CASSFQGQAREGYTF. The CDR3 coding sequence is TGCGCCAGCAGCTTCCAGGGACAGGCCAGGGAAGGCTACACCTTC.

The V gene is TRBV30, the J gene TRBJ2-2; 8 nucleotides line up with TRBD2. The CDR3 extends over 16 amino acids. V shed 0 bases and J 3 bases; nucleotides not matched to a gene: 6. The germline gives CDR1 GTSNPN, CDR2 SVGIG (reference sequence). The CDR3 spells CAWSVLYGRDTGELFF. The CDR3, as DNA: TGTGCCTGGAGTGTACTATACGGGAGGGACACCGGGGAGCTGTTTTTT.

V is TRBV6-1 and J is TRBJ2-7, with D perhaps TRBD2 (5 bases). Trimming removed 6 bases from V and 0 bases from J, with 15 bases in between. The germline V gene has CDR1 MNHNS and CDR2 SASEGT. The CDR3 extends over 15 amino acids. The CDR3 nucleotides are TGTGCCAGCAGGTCGGCTATAGGACTCTCCTACGAGCAGTACTTC. It translates to CASRSAIGLSYEQYF.

The gene calls are TRBV30 and TRBJ2-7; TRBD2 might be the D (5 bases). Germline V gives CDR1 GTSNPN, CDR2 SVGIG (reference sequence). Trimming removed 3 bases from V and 2 bases from J, with 8 bases in between. CDR3 size: 12 residues. The CDR3 region has the DNA TGTGCCTGGAGCCTCGGGGCCTACGAGCAGTACTTC. Translating gives CAWSLGAYEQYF. Complete variable domain (other parts from reference TRBV30 and TRBJ2-7): SQTIHQWPATLVQPVGSPLSLECTVEGTSNPNLYWYRQAAGRGLQLLFYSVGIGQISSEVPQNLSASRPQDRQFILSSKKLLLSDSGFYLCAWSLGAYEQYFGPGTRLTVT.

The rearrangement links TRBV4-1 to TRBJ2-2; 8 bases fit TRBD1. Unmatched junction bases numbered 5, after V lost 2 bases and J lost 6 bases. This CDR3 contains 15 residues. CDR1 MGHRA and CDR2 YSYEKL come from the germline V gene. The CDR3 loop reads CASSQPWGQAGELFF. In DNA form, the CDR3 reads TGCGCCAGCAGCCAACCATGGGGACAGGCCGGGGAGCTGTTTTTT.

This clone was seen a single time. The J gene is TRBJ2-5, the V gene TRBV28; tentatively, D is TRBD2 (7 bases). The J call may be mistaken, given a closer DNA end match to TRBJ2-7. The length of the CDR3 is 11 residues. Germline CDR1 MDHEN, CDR2 SYDVKM. The CDR3 DNA follows: TGTGCCAGTGGGGGGGCGGTCGAGCAGTACTTC. Translated, it gives CASGGAVEQYF.

The rearrangement joins TRBV19 to TRBJ1-1; weak D call: TRBD1 (5 bases). Per the germline V gene, CDR1 is LNHDA and CDR2 is SQIVND (reference sequence). The V and J ends lost 4 bases and 0 bases respectively, with 15 bases between them. The CDR3 is 16 residues long. CDR3 region: CASSNRGRGMNTEAFF. In DNA, the CDR3 is TGTGCCAGTAGTAACCGGGGGAGAGGCATGAACACTGAAGCTTTCTTT. The complete variable domain, with remaining parts taken from reference TRBV19 and TRBJ1-1, reads DGGITQSPKYLFRKEGQNVTLSCEQNLNHDAMYWYRQDPGQGLRLIYYSQIVNDFQKGDIAEGYSVSREKKESFPLTVTSAQKNPTAFYLCASSNRGRGMNTEAFFGQGTRLTVV.

The rearrangement links TRBV5-1 to TRBJ2-1, with 8 bases matching TRBD1. Trimming removed 8 bases from V and 8 bases from J; junction bases left unmatched: 18. CDR1 and CDR2 from the germline V gene are SGHRS and YFSETQ. This CDR3 is 16 amino acids long. The CDR3 spells CASHRGETGILDEQFF. As DNA, the CDR3 is TGCGCCAGTCACAGGGGGGAGACAGGGATTTTGGATGAGCAGTTCTTC.

The V and J genes are TRBV7-3 and TRBJ1-1; TRBD1 aligns across 7 bases. Germline CDR1 reads SGHTA; CDR2 reads FQGTGA. J lost 5 bases, V lost 5 bases, and 17 bases had no gene match. The CDR3 sequence is 17 residues long. CDR3 nucleotide sequence: TGTGCCAGCAGCCAAAACCCCTTAGGGGGCGCAGGGACTGAAGCTTTCTTT. Its protein is CASSQNPLGGAGTEAFF.

Notes on this clone: The sample has other DNA sequences that encode this CDR3 too. The V gene is TRBV27, the J gene TRBJ2-3; 8 nucleotides align to TRBD2. Germline CDR1 reads MNHEY; CDR2 reads SMNVEV (reference sequence). After removal of 4 bases from V and 4 bases from J, the junction contained 7 bases not matched to a gene. The length of the CDR3 is 15 residues. The CDR3 protein is CASSYSGGAPDTQYF. The CDR3 DNA is TGTGCCAGCAGTTATTCGGGGGGGGCCCCAGATACGCAGTATTTT.

This chain links TRBV27 with TRBJ2-5; TRBD1 might be the D (6 bases). The CDR3 runs to 14 residues. V lost 3 bases and J 5 bases, leaving 13 bases between the germline ends. CDR1 and CDR2 (germline): MNHEY, SMNVEV (reference sequence). The CDR3 region has the DNA TGTGCCAGCAGTTTCGTCAGGGGTGGGGAGACCCAGTACTTC. Residues: CASSFVRGGETQYF.

This clone was counted only a few times. V is TRBV6-1 and J is TRBJ1-2, with TRBD1 identical over 10 bases. After removal of 6 bases from V and 6 bases from J, the junction contained 4 bases not matched to a gene. The CDR3 covers 13 residues. Germline V gene data show CDR1 as MNHNS and CDR2 as SASEGT. CDR3: CASRVGTGDGYTF. The DNA for the CDR3 is TGTGCCAGCAGAGTCGGGACAGGGGATGGCTACACCTTC.

CDR3: CASSPEAGVTYEQYF. The CDR3 DNA reads as TGTGCCAGCAGCCCCGAGGCGGGAGTAACCTACGAGCAGTACTTC. This chain uses TRBV7-8 with TRBJ2-7; 7 nucleotides agree with TRBD2. Germline V gene data show CDR1 as SGHVS and CDR2 as FQNEAQ. The junction had 9 bases not matched to a gene; V was cut back by 5 bases and J by 2 bases. The CDR3 has 15 residues. Combining the CDR3 with reference TRBV7-8 and TRBJ2-7 gives the whole variable domain GAGVSQSPRYKVAKRGQDVALRCDPISGHVSLFWYQQALGQGPEFLTYFQNEAQLDKSGLPSDRFFAERPEGSVSTLKIQRTQQEDSAVYLCASSPEAGVTYEQYFGPGTRLTVT.

Here the CDR3 reads CASSYYAGGSYNEQFF. Written as DNA, the CDR3 is TGTGCCAGCAGTTACTATGCGGGTGGCTCCTACAATGAGCAGTTCTTC. The V call is TRBV6-5, the J call TRBJ2-1; D possibly corresponds to TRBD2 (5 bases). The V and J ends lost 1 base and 0 bases respectively, with 10 bases between them. Germline V gene lookup returns CDR1 MNHEY and CDR2 SVGAGI. The CDR3 spans 16 residues.

This rearrangement joins TRBV30 to TRBJ1-5; D possibly corresponds to TRBD1 (5 bases). This CDR3 has 14 amino acids. V lost 0 bases and J lost 6, with 12 bases in between. Germline V gene sequence: CDR1 GTSNPN, CDR2 SVGIG (reference sequence). The CDR3 nucleotides are TGTGCCTGGAGTGTAAGGGGCGGGGGTCAGCCCCAGCATTTT. The encoded protein is CAWSVRGGGQPQHF. The full variable domain, rest sourced from reference TRBV30 and TRBJ1-5, is SQTIHQWPATLVQPVGSPLSLECTVEGTSNPNLYWYRQAAGRGLQLLFYSVGIGQISSEVPQNLSASRPQDRQFILSSKKLLLSDSGFYLCAWSVRGGGQPQHFGDGTRLSIL.

This clone has just one count. The rearrangement links TRBV6-5 to TRBJ1-5; 10 nucleotides match TRBD1. V shed 6 bases, J shed 7 bases, and the junction held 3 bases outside the gene matches. CDR3 length: 13 amino acids. From germline, CDR1 is MNHEY and CDR2 SVGAGI. DNA for the CDR3: TGTGCCAGCAGCACGACAGGGGGCCAGCCCCAGCATTTT. Translation: CASSTTGGQPQHF.

The chain carries TRBV19 and TRBJ2-3; D unresolved. The CDR3 has 13 amino acids. Trimming removed 4 bases from V and 1 base from J, with 6 bases in between. Germline V gene sequence: CDR1 LNHDA, CDR2 SQIVND (reference sequence). Written as DNA, the CDR3 is TGTGCCAGTAGTACCACGGGCACAGATACGCAGTATTTT. Protein: CASSTTGTDTQYF.

The chain uses TRBV19 and TRBJ1-5; D call uncertain. Per the germline V gene, CDR1 is LNHDA and CDR2 is SQIVND (reference sequence). CDR3 length: 17 amino acids. Deletions cut 5 bases from V and 6 bases from J, with 23 bases between. Here the CDR3 DNA reads TGTGCCAGTAGTTCATTCCCCGGGATATTCGAGGTTCAGCCCCAGCATTTT. As protein: CASSSFPGIFEVQPQHF.

This chain joins TRBV6-6 and TRBJ1-1, with 9 bases lining up with TRBD1. V trimming: 6 bases; J trimming: 1 base; junction bases outside the gene matches: 3. The CDR3 is 14 residues long. Germline V CDR1 and CDR2: MNHNY, SVGAGI (reference sequence). This CDR3 is CASRGTGSNTEAFF. Here the CDR3 DNA reads TGTGCCAGCAGGGGGACAGGGTCGAACACTGAAGCTTTCTTT.

This chain links TRBV19 with TRBJ2-7, with 7 bases that match TRBD1. Germline lookup yields CDR1 LNHDA and CDR2 SQIVND (reference sequence). V shed 5 bases and J 3 bases; nucleotides not matched to a gene: 4. This CDR3 has 13 residues. CDR3 nucleotides: TGTGCCAGTAGTCAACAGGGGTACTACGAGCAGTACTTC. It codes for CASSQQGYYEQYF.

This clone was detected a few times. The chain links TRBV5-1 to TRBJ2-5; TRBD2 is a possible D gene (5 bases). TRBJ2-7 explains the end of the DNA better; the J call may be wrong. The CDR3 totals 15 residues. CDR1 is SGHRS, CDR2 YFSETQ, per germline. CDR3 region: CASSLVAGSNYEQYF. DNA for the CDR3: TGCGCCAGCAGCTTGGTGGCGGGCTCAAACTACGAGCAGTACTTC.